The TCR beta chain described here comes from a study of T cell changes during pregnancy in multiple sclerosis (dated 2019 in TCRdb). With respect to the entire study: Changes in the T cell repertoire over the course of pregnancy were examined in this study in women with multiple sclerosis.

Trimming at the junction amounts to 0 bases on V and 6 bases on J, and the germline ends lie 6 bases apart. The germline V gene yields SGHAT for CDR1 and FQNNGV for CDR2. The CDR3 runs 13 residues from the cysteine to the phenylalanine. Only CDR3 DNA remains: 39 bases, in frame from the first base. This clone came up once. Its antigen remains undetermined. It has no much larger one-base neighbor in the sample; base qualities were not kept. Receptor libraries were prepared by the immunoSEQ multiplex PCR assay. The clones in this table, taken by TCRdb from immuneACCESS, are in-frame only. Not every clone is retained; where verified, under half of the shortfall comes from an unresolved V gene, and the cause of the rest is unknown. Counted in this sample were some 74,000 clones; around 90% of them appeared once. The ten largest clones add up to roughly 3.6% of the sample.

The TCR was taken from a female donor in good health, enrolled as a control in a pregnancy study. The sequencing here drew on peripheral blood, taken after pregnancy. This chain joins TRBV11-2 to TRBJ2-1; the D gene identity is not certain. The CDR3 protein: CASSLDPINEQFF. The DNA sequence is TGTGCCAGCAGCTTAGACCCTATCAATGAGCAGTTCTTC.